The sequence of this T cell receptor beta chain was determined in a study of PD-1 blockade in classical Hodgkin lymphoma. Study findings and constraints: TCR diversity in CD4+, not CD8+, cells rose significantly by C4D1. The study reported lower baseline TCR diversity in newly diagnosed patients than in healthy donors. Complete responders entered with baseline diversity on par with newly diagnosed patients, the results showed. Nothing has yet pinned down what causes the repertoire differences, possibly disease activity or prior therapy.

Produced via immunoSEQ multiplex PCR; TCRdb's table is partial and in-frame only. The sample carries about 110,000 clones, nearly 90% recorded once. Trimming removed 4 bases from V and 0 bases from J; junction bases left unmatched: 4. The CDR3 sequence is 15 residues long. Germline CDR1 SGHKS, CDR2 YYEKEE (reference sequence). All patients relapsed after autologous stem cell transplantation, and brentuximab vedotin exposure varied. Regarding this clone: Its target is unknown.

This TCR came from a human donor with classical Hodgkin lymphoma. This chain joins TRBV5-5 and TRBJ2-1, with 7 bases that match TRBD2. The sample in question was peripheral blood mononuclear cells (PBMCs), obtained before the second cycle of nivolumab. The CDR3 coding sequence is TGTGCCAGCAGCCGACGGGACTACTCCTACAATGAGCAGTTCTTC. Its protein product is CASSRRDYSYNEQFF.